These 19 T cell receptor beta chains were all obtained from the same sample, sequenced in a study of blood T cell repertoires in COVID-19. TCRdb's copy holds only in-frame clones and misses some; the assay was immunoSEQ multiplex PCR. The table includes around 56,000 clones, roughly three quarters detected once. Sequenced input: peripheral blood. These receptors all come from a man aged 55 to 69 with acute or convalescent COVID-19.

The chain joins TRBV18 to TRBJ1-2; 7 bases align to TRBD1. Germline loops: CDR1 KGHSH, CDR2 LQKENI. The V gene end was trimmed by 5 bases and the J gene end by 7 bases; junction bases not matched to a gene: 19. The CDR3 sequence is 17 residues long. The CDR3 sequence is CASSSNIWDRMEGGYTF. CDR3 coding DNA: TGTGCCAGCTCATCCAACATTTGGGACAGAATGGAAGGTGGCTACACCTTC.

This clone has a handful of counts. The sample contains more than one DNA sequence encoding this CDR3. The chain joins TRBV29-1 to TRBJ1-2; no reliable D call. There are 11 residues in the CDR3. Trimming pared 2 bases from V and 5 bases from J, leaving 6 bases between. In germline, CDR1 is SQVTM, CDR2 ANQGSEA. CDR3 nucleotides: TGCAGCGTTGAATCCGGGTATGGCTACACCTTC. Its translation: CSVESGYGYTF.

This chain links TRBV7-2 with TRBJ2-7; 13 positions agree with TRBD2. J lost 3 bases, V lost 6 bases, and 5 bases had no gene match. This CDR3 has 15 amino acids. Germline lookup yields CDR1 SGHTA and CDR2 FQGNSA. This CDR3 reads CASRLAGGPYYEQYF. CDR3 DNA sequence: TGTGCCAGCAGACTAGCGGGGGGGCCCTACTACGAGCAGTACTTC.

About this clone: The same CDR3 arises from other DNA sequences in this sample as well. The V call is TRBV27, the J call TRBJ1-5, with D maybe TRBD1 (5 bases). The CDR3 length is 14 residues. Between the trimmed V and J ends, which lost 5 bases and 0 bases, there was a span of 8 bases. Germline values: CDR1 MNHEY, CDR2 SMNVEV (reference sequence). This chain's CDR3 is CASSRGGSNQPQHF. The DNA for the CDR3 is TGTGCCAGCAGTAGGGGTGGTAGCAATCAGCCCCAGCATTTT.

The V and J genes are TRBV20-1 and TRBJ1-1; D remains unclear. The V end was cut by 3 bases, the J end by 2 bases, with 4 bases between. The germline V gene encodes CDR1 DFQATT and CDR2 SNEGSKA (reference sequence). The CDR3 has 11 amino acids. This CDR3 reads CSASSNTEAFF. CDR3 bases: TGCAGTGCTAGTAGCAACACTGAAGCTTTCTTT.

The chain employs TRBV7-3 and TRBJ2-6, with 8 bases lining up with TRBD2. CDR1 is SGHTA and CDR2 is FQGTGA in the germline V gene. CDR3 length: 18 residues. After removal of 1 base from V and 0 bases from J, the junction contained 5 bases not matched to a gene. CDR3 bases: TGTGCCAGCAGCTTAAAGGGACTAGGGGCCTCTGGGGCCAACGTCCTGACTTTC. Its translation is CASSLKGLGASGANVLTF.

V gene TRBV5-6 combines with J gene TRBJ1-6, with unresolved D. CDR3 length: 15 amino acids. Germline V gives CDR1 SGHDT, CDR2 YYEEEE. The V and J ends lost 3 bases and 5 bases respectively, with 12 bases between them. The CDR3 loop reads CASSYGLKNNSPLHF. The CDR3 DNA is TGTGCCAGCAGCTACGGGTTAAAGAATAATTCACCCCTCCACTTT.

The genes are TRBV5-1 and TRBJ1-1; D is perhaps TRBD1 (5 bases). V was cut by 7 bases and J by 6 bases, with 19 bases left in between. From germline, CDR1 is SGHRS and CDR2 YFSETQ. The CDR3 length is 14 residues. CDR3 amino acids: CASSGAGLRAEAFF. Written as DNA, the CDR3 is TGCGCCAGCTCCGGGGCAGGACTAAGGGCTGAAGCTTTCTTT.

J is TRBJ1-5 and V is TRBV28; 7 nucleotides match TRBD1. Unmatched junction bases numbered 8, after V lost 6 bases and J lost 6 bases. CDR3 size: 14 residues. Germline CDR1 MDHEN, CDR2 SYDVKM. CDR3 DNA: TGTGCCAGCAGCCCTACAGGGGAGAGTCAGCCCCAGCATTTT. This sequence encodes CASSPTGESQPQHF.

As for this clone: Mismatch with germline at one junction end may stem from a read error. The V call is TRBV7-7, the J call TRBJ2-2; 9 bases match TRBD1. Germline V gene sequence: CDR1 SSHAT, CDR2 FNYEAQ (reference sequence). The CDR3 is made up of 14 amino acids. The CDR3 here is CASSSTGGPGELFF. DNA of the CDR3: TGTGCTAGCAGCTCAACAGGGGGCCCCGGGGAGCTGTTTTTT.

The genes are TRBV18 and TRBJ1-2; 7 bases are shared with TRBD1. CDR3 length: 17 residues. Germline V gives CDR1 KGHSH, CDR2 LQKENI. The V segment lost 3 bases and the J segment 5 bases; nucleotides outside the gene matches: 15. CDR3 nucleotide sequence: TGTGCCAGCTCACCCGACATAGGGGGCTGGATTGGTTATGGCTACACCTTC. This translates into CASSPDIGGWIGYGYTF.

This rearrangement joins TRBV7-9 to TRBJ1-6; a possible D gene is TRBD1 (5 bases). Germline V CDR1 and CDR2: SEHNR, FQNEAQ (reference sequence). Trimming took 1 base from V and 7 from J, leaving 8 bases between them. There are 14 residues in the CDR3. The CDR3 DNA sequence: TGTGCCAGCAGCTTAGAGACAGCCAATTCACCCCTCCACTTT. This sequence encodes CASSLETANSPLHF. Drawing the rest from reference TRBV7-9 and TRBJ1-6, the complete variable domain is DTGVSQNPRHKITKRGQNVTFRCDPISEHNRLYWYRQTLGQGPEFLTYFQNEAQLEKSRLLSDRFSAERPKGSFSTLEIQRTEQGDSAMYLCASSLETANSPLHFGNGTRLTVT.

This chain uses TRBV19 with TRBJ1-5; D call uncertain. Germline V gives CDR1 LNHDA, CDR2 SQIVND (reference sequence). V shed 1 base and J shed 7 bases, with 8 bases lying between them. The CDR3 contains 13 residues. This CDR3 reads CASSIGGGQPQHF. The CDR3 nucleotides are TGTGCCAGTAGTATAGGGGGAGGACAGCCCCAGCATTTT.

CDR3 in amino acids: CASSLYQAGRETQYF. The CDR3, as DNA: TGTGCCAGCAGTTTATATCAGGCGGGTCGAGAGACCCAGTACTTC. The chain joins TRBV27 to TRBJ2-5, with D perhaps TRBD2 (5 bases). Germline CDR1 and CDR2: MNHEY and SMNVEV (reference sequence). This CDR3 comprises 15 residues. Trimming stripped 1 base from V and 4 bases from J, with 13 bases between.

CDR3 coding DNA: TGTGCCAGCAGAGCAGGACACGGGAGCAATCAGCCCCAGCATTTT. It translates to CASRAGHGSNQPQHF. V is TRBV27 and J is TRBJ1-5; possibly TRBD1 for D (5 bases). The CDR3 runs 15 residues. Trimming left V 6 bases short and J 1 base short, with 13 bases between. The germline V gene encodes CDR1 MNHEY and CDR2 SMNVEV (reference sequence).

Here the CDR3 DNA reads TGTGCCAGCAGCGTAGCTTTGGACAGGGGGCACGGAAACACCATATATTTT. Its protein product is CASSVALDRGHGNTIYF. This chain joins TRBV9 and TRBJ1-3, with TRBD1 matching 11 bases. This CDR3 spans 17 amino acids. CDR1 and CDR2 from the germline V gene are SGDLS and YYNGEE. V was pared by 0 bases and J by 4 bases, with 6 bases of the junction left unmatched.

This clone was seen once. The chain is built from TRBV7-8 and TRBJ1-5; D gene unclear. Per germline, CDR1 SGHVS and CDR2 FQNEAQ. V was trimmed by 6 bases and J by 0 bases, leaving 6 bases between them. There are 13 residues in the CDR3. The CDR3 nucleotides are TGTGCCAGCAGTAGAGATAGCAATCAGCCCCAGCATTTT. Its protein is CASSRDSNQPQHF.

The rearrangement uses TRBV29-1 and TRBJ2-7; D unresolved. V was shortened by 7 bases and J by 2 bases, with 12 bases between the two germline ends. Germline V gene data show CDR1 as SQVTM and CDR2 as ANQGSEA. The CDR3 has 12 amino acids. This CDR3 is CSAGERTYEQYF. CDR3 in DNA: TGCAGCGCCGGTGAGCGAACCTACGAGCAGTACTTC.

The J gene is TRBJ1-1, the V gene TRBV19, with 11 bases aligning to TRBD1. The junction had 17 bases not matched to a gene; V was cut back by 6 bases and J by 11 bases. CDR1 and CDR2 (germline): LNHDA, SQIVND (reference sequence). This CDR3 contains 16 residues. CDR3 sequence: CASSFLHTGTGGWAFF. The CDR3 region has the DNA TGTGCCAGTAGCTTCCTGCATACCGGGACAGGGGGTTGGGCTTTCTTT.